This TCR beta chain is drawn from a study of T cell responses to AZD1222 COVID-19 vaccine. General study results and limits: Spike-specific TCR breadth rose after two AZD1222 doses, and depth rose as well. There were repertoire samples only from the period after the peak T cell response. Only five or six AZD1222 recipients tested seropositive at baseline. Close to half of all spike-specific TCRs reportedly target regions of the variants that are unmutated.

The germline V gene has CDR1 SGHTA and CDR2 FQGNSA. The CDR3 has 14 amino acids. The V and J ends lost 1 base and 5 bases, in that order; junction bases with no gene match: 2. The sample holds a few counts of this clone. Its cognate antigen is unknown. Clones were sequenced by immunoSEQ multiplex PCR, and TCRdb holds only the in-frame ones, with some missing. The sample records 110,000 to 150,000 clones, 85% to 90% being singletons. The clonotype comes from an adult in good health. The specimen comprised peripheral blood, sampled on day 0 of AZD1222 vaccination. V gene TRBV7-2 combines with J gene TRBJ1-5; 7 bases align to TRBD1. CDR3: CASSLGGGDQPQHF. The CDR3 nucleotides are TGTGCCAGCAGCTTAGGAGGGGGCGATCAGCCCCAGCATTTT.